The 27 T cell receptor beta chains below were found in one sample sequenced in a study of patients and donors after allogeneic stem cell transplantation. TCRdb reprocessed the RT-PCR reads via MiXCR and lists one record per CDR3 protein. In the table there are 900,000 to 1,000,000 distinct CDR3 sequences, about a sixth of which are singletons. What was sequenced was blood, either unsorted or a sorted T cell fraction (not recorded which). The receptors stem from a human donor who was either an allogeneic HSCT recipient or a stem cell or donor lymphocyte infusion donor (not recorded which). It is not recorded whose cells these are; they may come from a transplant donor.

The V gene is TRBV5-1, the J gene TRBJ2-7, with D possibly being TRBD2 (5 bases). The V and J ends lost 3 bases and 6 bases respectively, with 19 bases between them. CDR1 and CDR2 (germline): SGHRS, YFSETQ. This CDR3 is 15 amino acids long. CDR3: CASSWSGLLEGEQYF. DNA of the CDR3: TGCGCCAGCAGCTGGTCCGGCCTTCTCGAGGGCGAGCAGTACTTC.

This clonotype turned up a few times. The chain combines TRBV12-3 or TRBV12-4 with TRBJ1-4, with D uncertain. V lost 3 bases and J 11 bases, leaving 7 bases between the germline ends. There are 11 residues in the CDR3. CDR3 protein: CASSFGGKLFF. CDR3 sequence (DNA): TGTGCCAGCAGTTTTGGAGGGAAACTGTTTTTT.

V is TRBV7-2 and J is TRBJ2-7, with a possible D match to TRBD1 (6 bases). Looked up from germline, CDR1 is SGHTA and CDR2 is FQGNSA. Trimming removed 5 bases from V and 2 bases from J, with 16 bases in between. The CDR3 consists of 15 residues. CDR3 DNA: TGTGCCAGCAGCGCACACAGGGACACTACCTACGAGCAGTACTTC. Its protein is CASSAHRDTTYEQYF.

Only a few counts were recorded for this clonotype. The gene calls are TRBV4-2 and TRBJ2-7; 9 nucleotides match TRBD1. V dropped 2 bases and J dropped 1; count of bases not matched to a gene: 9. CDR1 LGHNA and CDR2 YNFKEQ come from the germline V gene. The CDR3 totals 17 residues. CDR3 region: CASSQPAGTGRSYEQYF. Here the CDR3 DNA reads TGTGCCAGCAGCCAACCAGCGGGGACAGGGCGATCCTACGAGCAGTACTTC.

The CDR3 region is CASAALIQETQYF. CDR3 bases: TGCGCCAGCGCAGCACTAATCCAAGAGACCCAGTACTTC. The chain combines TRBV4-1 with TRBJ2-5; the D is unclear. V was shortened by 8 bases and J by 1 base, with 11 bases between the two germline ends. CDR1 is MGHRA, CDR2 YSYEKL, per germline. There are 13 residues in the CDR3.

The CDR3, as DNA: TGCAGTGCTAGAGGGGGCGGGCCAGACTTGGGGGAGCTGTTTTTT. It is translated as CSARGGGPDLGELFF. The V gene is TRBV20-1, the J gene TRBJ2-2; possibly TRBD1 or TRBD2 for D (5 bases each). The V gene's germline CDR1 is DFQATT and CDR2 SNEGSKA (reference sequence). This CDR3 has 15 residues. V was trimmed by 1 base and J by 8 bases, leaving 17 bases between them.

The V gene is TRBV12-3 or TRBV12-4, the J gene TRBJ1-4; D remains ambiguous. The germline V and J ends were trimmed by 1 base and 7 bases, with 10 bases remaining between them. This CDR3 contains 14 residues. The CDR3 region has the DNA TGTGCCAGCAGTTTAGGGGAGGTCGTTGAAAAACTGTTTTTT. Translation: CASSLGEVVEKLFF.

V gene TRBV4-1 combines with J gene TRBJ2-3, with 7 nucleotides matching TRBD1. The CDR3 consists of 16 residues. With 0 bases clipped from V and 2 bases from J, the junction kept 5 bases outside the gene matches. In germline, CDR1 is MGHRA, CDR2 YSYEKL. In nucleotides, the CDR3 is TGCGCCAGCAGCCAAGAATCGCAGGGGGTCACAGATACGCAGTATTTT. Protein product: CASSQESQGVTDTQYF.

This clonotype was found a few times. V is TRBV27 and J is TRBJ1-2; D is undetermined. Per the germline V gene, CDR1 is MNHEY and CDR2 is SMNVEV (reference sequence). The CDR3 runs 14 residues. V shed 6 bases and J shed 4 bases, with 15 bases lying between them. CDR3 region: CASRRSGEGYGYTF. The CDR3 DNA sequence: TGTGCCAGCAGACGAAGTGGGGAGGGCTATGGCTACACCTTC.

V is TRBV4-2 and J is TRBJ2-2, with 9 bases that match TRBD2. The CDR3 is 16 residues long. V trimming: 4 bases; J trimming: 8 bases; junction bases outside the gene matches: 11. Germline V gives CDR1 LGHNA, CDR2 YNFKEQ. The CDR3 DNA is TGTGCCAGCAGCCCGACGATAGCGGGAGCCAGGGGGGAGCTGTTTTTT. Translating it yields CASSPTIAGARGELFF.

This chain joins TRBV12-3 or TRBV12-4 and TRBJ2-7, with D maybe TRBD2 (5 bases). The CDR3 covers 15 residues. Trimming pared 6 bases from V and 1 base from J, leaving 16 bases between. In DNA form, the CDR3 reads TGTGCCAGCAGAAAATCAGGCACGGGGTCCTACGAGCAGTACTTC. Protein: CASRKSGTGSYEQYF.

The chain uses TRBV20-1 and TRBJ2-4; D is possibly TRBD2 (6 bases). The CDR3 extends over 16 amino acids. Trimming pared 1 base from V and 1 base from J, leaving 14 bases between. Germline V gene lookup returns CDR1 DFQATT and CDR2 SNEGSKA (reference sequence). The CDR3 DNA reads TGCAGTGCTAGAGCCCCGGGGGATGTTGCCAAAAACATTCAGTACTTC. Residues: CSARAPGDVAKNIQYF.

This clonotype was seen more than once but under ten times. The CDR3 here is CATSRQPHSGDEQYF. The CDR3 DNA sequence: TGTGCCACCAGCAGACAACCCCATTCCGGGGACGAGCAGTACTTC. The chain is built from TRBV15 and TRBJ2-7, with a weak D call TRBD2 (5 bases). Germline assignment: CDR1 LNHNV and CDR2 YYDKDF (reference sequence). The V and J ends lost 2 bases and 5 bases respectively, with 16 bases between them. The CDR3 covers 15 residues.

This clonotype appeared a few times. This chain connects TRBV20-1 to TRBJ1-4; D gene unclear. Trimming took off 3 bases at V and 5 bases at J, with 22 bases between the two ends. The CDR3 sequence is 17 residues long. Germline V gene data show CDR1 as DFQATT and CDR2 as SNEGSKA (reference sequence). Here the CDR3 DNA reads TGCAGTGCTAGGGAAGGCGGAGGGTCGCCGCTAAATGAAAAACTGTTTTTT. It codes for CSAREGGGSPLNEKLFF.

The table lists this clonotype with a few counts. The gene calls are TRBV4-1 and TRBJ2-1; 12 nucleotides align to TRBD1. V lost 3 bases and J lost 6; bases outside the gene matches: 6. The V gene's germline CDR1 is MGHRA and CDR2 YSYEKL. This CDR3 is 16 amino acids long. CDR3 nucleotide sequence: TGCGCCAGCAGCCAGGGGCCGGGACAGGGGGCCAATGAGCAGTTCTTC. Its protein product is CASSQGPGQGANEQFF.

This clonotype was recorded a few times. This chain connects TRBV16 to TRBJ1-1; D is undetermined. Germline CDR1 reads KGHSY; CDR2 reads FQNENV. V was shortened by 7 bases and J by 2 bases, with 14 bases between the two germline ends. This CDR3 is built from 14 residues. CDR3 in amino acids: CASTSTVGNTEAFF. CDR3 coding DNA: TGTGCCAGCACCTCCACGGTGGGTAACACTGAAGCTTTCTTT.

The chain couples TRBV12-3 or TRBV12-4 to TRBJ1-6, with 8 positions matching TRBD1. CDR3 length equals 17 residues. V lost 3 bases and J lost 3; bases outside the gene matches: 7. CDR3 sequence reads: CASSFWIDRGYNSPLHF. CDR3 bases: TGTGCCAGCAGTTTCTGGATCGACAGGGGCTATAATTCACCCCTCCACTTT.

Only a few counts were recorded for this clonotype. The genes are TRBV29-1 and TRBJ2-1; no clear D gene. The CDR3 length is 12 residues. Germline CDR1 and CDR2: SQVTM and ANQGSEA. The germline V and J ends were trimmed by 7 bases and 7 bases, with 14 bases remaining between them. CDR3 in DNA: TGCAGCGCCGGGTCCGTAGGTAATGAGCAGTTCTTC. Encoded protein: CSAGSVGNEQFF.

This clonotype was seen just once. The rearrangement links TRBV6-4 to TRBJ1-1; 9 bases align to TRBD1. V gave up 3 bases and J gave up 2 bases; unmatched junction bases: 4. This CDR3 is built from 15 residues. CDR1 and CDR2 from the germline V gene are MRHNA and SNTAGT. The CDR3 is CASSEQGAGNTEAFF. The CDR3 nucleotides are TGTGCCAGCAGTGAACAGGGGGCAGGAAACACTGAAGCTTTCTTT.

This clonotype was seen a few times. The V and J genes are TRBV9 and TRBJ2-3; no definite D call. The ends were cut back, 0 bases at V and 1 base at J, with 9 bases in the middle. The CDR3 extends over 15 amino acids. The germline CDR1 and CDR2 sequences are SGDLS and YYNGEE. CDR3 loop: CASSVGTAGTDTQYF. CDR3 in DNA: TGTGCCAGCAGCGTAGGCACGGCGGGCACAGATACGCAGTATTTT.

This rearrangement joins TRBV11-2 to TRBJ2-1; D remains unclear. Trimming removed 5 bases at V and 4 bases at J, with 12 bases between. Germline assignment: CDR1 SGHAT and CDR2 FQNNGV. The CDR3 spans 14 residues. The CDR3 DNA reads as TGTGCCAGCAGCGTAGGGTTGGATTACAATGAGCAGTTCTTC. Protein sequence: CASSVGLDYNEQFF.

The chain employs TRBV2 and TRBJ1-2; D is uncertain. The CDR3 is 12 residues long. The V and J ends lost 2 bases and 8 bases respectively, with 9 bases between them. Looked up from germline, CDR1 is SNHLY and CDR2 is FYNNEI. DNA of the CDR3: TGTGCCAGCAGTGAAACTCCGTCCGGCTACACCTTC. Translation: CASSETPSGYTF.

The chain recombines TRBV5-6 with TRBJ2-7; TRBD1 might be the D (5 bases). In germline, CDR1 is SGHDT, CDR2 YYEEEE. This CDR3 contains 16 residues. Trimming took 6 bases from V and 0 from J, leaving 19 bases between them. The CDR3 DNA is TGTGCCAGCACCTCATGGGGCCAGTTGCGCTCCTACGAGCAGTACTTC. Translated: CASTSWGQLRSYEQYF. Looking up the rest from reference TRBV5-6 and TRBJ2-7 gives the full variable domain: DAGVTQSPTHLIKTRGQQVTLRCSPKSGHDTVSWYQQALGQGPQFIFQYYEEEERQRGNFPDRFSGHQFPNYSSELNVNALLLGDSALYLCASTSWGQLRSYEQYFGPGTRLTVT.

This clonotype was detected ten times or more. The V and J genes are TRBV15 and TRBJ2-7; no reliable D call. The germline CDR1 and CDR2 sequences are LNHNV and YYDKDF (reference sequence). CDR3 length equals 12 residues. Trimming left V 1 base short and J 4 bases short, with 5 bases between. The CDR3 here is CATSRASYEQYF. Here the CDR3 DNA reads TGTGCCACCAGCAGAGCTTCTTACGAGCAGTACTTC.

This clonotype was seen more than once but under ten times. This chain connects TRBV6-2 or TRBV6-3 to TRBJ2-7, with a weak D call TRBD2 (5 bases). Per the germline V gene, CDR1 is MNHEY and CDR2 is SVGEGT. CDR3 length: 13 amino acids. The V end lost 5 bases, the J end lost 4 bases, and 12 bases lay between the germline ends. The CDR3 bases are TGTGCCAGCAGTCCCGGGATGTCATACGAGCAGTACTTC. Translated, it gives CASSPGMSYEQYF.

The chain couples TRBV7-6 to TRBJ1-4; D gene uncertain. This CDR3 has 14 residues. Trimming cost V 11 bases and J 3 bases, with 16 bases left between them. The germline CDR1 and CDR2 sequences are SGHVS and FNYEAQ. The CDR3 loop is CASRTEQPNEKLFF. The CDR3 DNA is TGTGCCTCTCGCACAGAGCAGCCTAATGAAAAACTGTTTTTT.

The V call is TRBV20-1, the J call TRBJ1-1; 8 bases line up with TRBD1. The CDR3 consists of 16 residues. Trimming at V came to 0 bases and at J to 0 bases, leaving 6 bases not matched to a gene. Germline loops: CDR1 DFQATT, CDR2 SNEGSKA (reference sequence). CDR3 loop: CSAREAGGPMNTEAFF. The DNA of the CDR3 is TGCAGTGCTAGAGAGGCAGGGGGCCCCATGAACACTGAAGCTTTCTTT.